Listed below are T cell receptor beta chains from one sample, sequenced in a study of T cells in Graves' hyperthyroidism and ophthalmopathy. In TCRdb, the multiplex PCR reads were re-called with MiXCR into one record per CDR3 protein. The repertoire holds about 350,000 distinct CDR3 sequences, with approximately 18% as singletons. The sequenced sample consisted of blood. Receptors were obtained from a woman in her twenties or thirties with Graves' hyperthyroidism that later progressed to Graves' ophthalmopathy. Each CDR3 is given with its conserved first and last residue. The D gene is left open where the match is weak. Expanded clones get a size class; other rows say once, few or many, or leave the size out.

size | D | J | V | DNA | CDR3
few | TRBD1 | TRBJ1-5 | TRBV30 | TGTGCCTGGAGCAGGGGGCGCGATCAGCCCCAGCATTTT | CAWSRGRDQPQHF
few | TRBD1 | TRBJ2-3 | TRBV4-1 | TGCGCCAGCAGCCAACCAATCTGGAAGGGGGCTCCCTACACAGATACGCAGTATTTT | CASSQPIWKGAPYTDTQYF
few | . | TRBJ2-3 | TRBV27 | TGTGCCAGCAGTTGGGCCGGCACAGATACGCAGTATTTT | CASSWAGTDTQYF
many | TRBD1 | TRBJ2-1 | TRBV11-2 | TGTGCCAGCAGCCCGTCGACAGGGAATTCTGGCAATGAGCAGTTCTTC | CASSPSTGNSGNEQFF
many | . | TRBJ1-2 | TRBV12-3/TRBV12-4 | TGTGCCAGCGGCCACGTGGGGGGAGGTGATGGCTACACCTTC | CASGHVGGGDGYTF
many | TRBD1 | TRBJ1-2 | TRBV28 | TGTGCCAGCAGTGAAGACAGGGATGAGGGCTACACCTTC | CASSEDRDEGYTF
many | TRBD2 | TRBJ2-5 | TRBV9 | TGTGCCAGCAGCGAACCCCGGGCGGGGGGAAGTCAAGAGACCCAGTACTTC | CASSEPRAGGSQETQYF
. | . | TRBJ2-7 | TRBV19 | TGTGCCAGTAGTCCCACTCGGACCCTTTCGTCCTACGAGCAGTACTTC | CASSPTRTLSSYEQYF
many | TRBD1 | TRBJ1-1 | TRBV28 | TGTGCCAGCAGTTACCGGGGACAGGGGGGCACTGAAGCTTTCTTT | CASSYRGQGGTEAFF
many | TRBD1 | TRBJ1-2 | TRBV10-3 | TGTGCCATCAGTGGATCCCGGACAGGCCCACCCGCTAACTATGGCTACACCTTC | CAISGSRTGPPANYGYTF
few | TRBD1 | TRBJ2-7 | TRBV27 | TGTGCCAGCAGTTTTGGGACAGGGGTAAGCGAGCAGTACTTC | CASSFGTGVSEQYF
many | . | TRBJ2-2 | TRBV6-1 | TGTGCCACGGGCGAGGACACCGGGGAGCTGTTTTTT | CATGEDTGELFF
. | . | TRBJ2-2 | TRBV19 | TGTGCCAGTAGTATTGTTGGCGGGAACGCCGGGGAGCTGTTTTTT | CASSIVGGNAGELFF
. | . | TRBJ1-6 | TRBV18 | TGTGCCAGCTCACCACCGGGGATCCCCTCCTATAATTCACCCCTCCACTTT | CASSPPGIPSYNSPLHF
. | . | TRBJ2-7 | TRBV4-1 | TGCGCCAGCAGCCAAGATGGGGCAGGCGCGCGGCACCGCTCCTACGAGCAGTACTTC | CASSQDGAGARHRSYEQYF
few | . | TRBJ1-2 | TRBV29-1 | TGCAGCGTTGAGGGACTGTGGGATGGCTACACCTTC | CSVEGLWDGYTF
many | . | TRBJ2-3 | TRBV12-3/TRBV12-4 | TGTGCCAGCAGTCCCGTTGGGTCATCAGATACGCAGTATTTT | CASSPVGSSDTQYF
many | . | TRBJ1-2 | TRBV2 | TGTGCCAGCAGTGAATATTGGGAGAGCTACACCTTC | CASSEYWESYTF
many | TRBD1 | TRBJ1-2 | TRBV19 | TGTGCCAGTGGATTGACAGGGGGAAACTATGGCTACACCTTC | CASGLTGGNYGYTF
many | TRBD1 | TRBJ1-2 | TRBV29-1 | TGCAGCGTTCGTGGGACAGCTTTCTATGGCTACACCTTC | CSVRGTAFYGYTF
many | . | TRBJ1-2 | TRBV3-1 | TGTGCCAGCAGCCATCCCCTCCGGAGGGGACTTCGGTTCCCCTATGGCTACACCTTC | CASSHPLRRGLRFPYGYTF
many | . | TRBJ1-5 | TRBV28 | TGTGCCAGCAGTCCCCCCACAGGGAGCAATCAGCCCCAGCATTTT | CASSPPTGSNQPQHF
many | . | TRBJ2-3 | TRBV12-3/TRBV12-4 | TGTGCCAGCAGTTTAGACATAACTAGCACAGATACGCAGTATTTT | CASSLDITSTDTQYF
many | . | TRBJ1-1 | TRBV27 | TGTGCCAGCAGTTGGGCCAGGAACACTGAAGCTTTCTTT | CASSWARNTEAFF
few | . | TRBJ1-6 | TRBV14 | TGTGCCAGCAGCCAAGTCTTCTCAGGGGTCTATAATTCACCCCTCCACTTT | CASSQVFSGVYNSPLHF
. | TRBD1 | TRBJ1-2 | TRBV10-3 | TGTGCCATCCGGGACAGAGGCACCTATGGCTACACCTTC | CAIRDRGTYGYTF
few | . | TRBJ2-2 | TRBV5-1 | TGCGCCAGCAGCTTGTTAGAGACCGGGGAGCTGTTTTTT | CASSLLETGELFF
many | . | TRBJ2-2 | TRBV5-6 | TGTGCCAGCAGCTTGAGGATGCGTGAGGGGGCGAACACCGGGGAGCTGTTTTTT | CASSLRMREGANTGELFF
many | . | TRBJ1-5 | TRBV28 | TGTGCCAGCAGTTTACTCGAAGCAGCGAGCAATCAGCCCCAGCATTTT | CASSLLEAASNQPQHF
many | TRBD1 | TRBJ1-4 | TRBV10-3 | TGTGCCATCAGTGAGTCGATAAGGGGGCTGAGAGAAAAACTGTTTTTT | CAISESIRGLREKLFF
many | TRBD2 | TRBJ2-1 | TRBV2 | TGTGCCAGCGCTGGGCCAGCTAGCGGGAGGCCCCCGATCTACAATGAGCAGTTCTTC | CASAGPASGRPPIYNEQFF
. | TRBD1 | TRBJ2-2 | TRBV28 | TGTGCCAGCAGCTTAGAACCCACAGGGGGTGCCGGGGAGCTGTTTTTT | CASSLEPTGGAGELFF
many | . | TRBJ2-5 | TRBV25-1 | TGTGCCAGCAGTGAAGCGACGAGGTACCAAGAGACCCAGTACTTC | CASSEATRYQETQYF
many | TRBD1 | TRBJ1-1 | TRBV12-3/TRBV12-4 | TGTGCCAGCAGTTTAGTCCGGGACAGGGGGCGAGGCACTGAAGCTTTCTTT | CASSLVRDRGRGTEAFF
many | TRBD1 | TRBJ1-2 | TRBV28 | TGTGCCAGCAGCTTACAACTGGGACAGGGGGCTTCTGGCTACACCTTC | CASSLQLGQGASGYTF
. | TRBD2 | TRBJ2-5 | TRBV4-2 | TGTGCCAGCAGCCAAGATTTTTGGCCTAGCGGGGCCGGTATACAAGAGACCCAGTACTTC | CASSQDFWPSGAGIQETQYF
many | . | TRBJ1-1 | TRBV2 | TGTGCCAGCATATTAGGAAGAGGGAACACTGAAGCTTTCTTT | CASILGRGNTEAFF
many | TRBD2 | TRBJ2-1 | TRBV7-9 | TGTGCCAGCAGCTCCCGCCAACGACTAGCGGGGAGCTCCTACAATGAGCAGTTCTTC | CASSSRQRLAGSSYNEQFF
many | . | TRBJ2-7 | TRBV5-1 | TGCGCCAGCAGCTTGTTGTCGGGGGAGCAGTACTTC | CASSLLSGEQYF
. | . | TRBJ2-3 | TRBV14 | TGTGCCAGCAGCCCCTCCCTAAAAATACTTCCAGATACGCAGTATTTT | CASSPSLKILPDTQYF
many | . | TRBJ2-2 | TRBV20-1 | TGCAGTGCTAGTGAATTGGGTTACAGCACCGGGGAGCTGTTTTTT | CSASELGYSTGELFF
few | TRBD2 | TRBJ2-7 | TRBV20-1 | TGCAGTGCTAGAGGTCTAGCGGTCGAGCAGTACTTC | CSARGLAVEQYF
many | . | TRBJ2-7 | TRBV2 | TGTGCCAGCAGTTATGCAGGGGCCTACGAGCAGTACTTC | CASSYAGAYEQYF
many | . | TRBJ2-1 | TRBV27 | TGTGCCAGCAGTTTAAGGGGAACAGGGGAGCAGTTCTTC | CASSLRGTGEQFF
many | TRBD1 | TRBJ1-1 | TRBV2 | TGTGCCAGCAGCTCAAGGGGACAGGGTGAAGCTTTCTTT | CASSSRGQGEAFF
. | TRBD2 | TRBJ2-2 | TRBV6-2/TRBV6-3 | TGTGCCAGCAGTTACTCGAAGGTGCTAGCGGGAGGGGCCGGGGAGCTGTTTTTT | CASSYSKVLAGGAGELFF
many | . | TRBJ1-2 | TRBV28 | TGTGCCAGCAGTCCATGGGACTATGGCTACACCTTC | CASSPWDYGYTF
many | . | TRBJ1-5 | TRBV28 | TGTGCCAGCAGAGGATTACCTCCCAATCAGCCCCAGCATTTT | CASRGLPPNQPQHF
many | . | TRBJ1-5 | TRBV12-3/TRBV12-4 | TGTGCCAGCAGTTTCCCTGGTCAGCCCCAGCATTTT | CASSFPGQPQHF
. | TRBD1 | TRBJ2-5 | TRBV6-1 | TGTACCAGCAGTCCCCGGACAGGGGAAGAGACCCAGTACTTC | CTSSPRTGEETQYF
. | . | TRBJ2-3 | TRBV27 | TGTGCCAGCAGTTCGGGGGTCACGCAGTATTTT | CASSSGVTQYF